Sequencing of this TCR beta chain was carried out in a study of cytomegalovirus exposure and HLA in healthy donors. At the level of the study: Among the 398 donors who were genotyped, approximately 83% fell in the genetic ancestry cluster that is associated with self-reported Caucasian donors. Regarding the study as a whole: A link between a missense DCLRE1C variant and TCR beta V- and J-gene trimming emerged from a later analysis. Sequencing had likely introduced a cluster of highly shared sequence variants as an artifact. A later analysis reportedly identified an Asian-associated ancestry cluster as carrying fewer N-insertions than the roughly 700-donor mean.

The PCR contained 60 Vbeta and 13 Jbeta primers. The table came from immunoSEQ multiplex PCR; TCRdb's copy has only in-frame clones and leaves some out. The sample has 150,000 to 200,000 clones, roughly four fifths seen once. Notes on this clone: No antigen is known for it.

Germline CDR1 SGHDN, CDR2 FVKESK. This CDR3 region has 13 residues. Sequencing used PBMCs. This chain connects TRBV14 to TRBJ2-5, with unresolved D. The J call may not be correct, given that the DNA end is closer to TRBJ2-7. The sequence came from a woman in her 30s in good health and CMV-seropositive. CDR3 bases: TGTGCCAGCAGCCAAGTAAGTCACTACGAGCAGTACTTC. Translated, it gives CASSQVSHYEQYF.